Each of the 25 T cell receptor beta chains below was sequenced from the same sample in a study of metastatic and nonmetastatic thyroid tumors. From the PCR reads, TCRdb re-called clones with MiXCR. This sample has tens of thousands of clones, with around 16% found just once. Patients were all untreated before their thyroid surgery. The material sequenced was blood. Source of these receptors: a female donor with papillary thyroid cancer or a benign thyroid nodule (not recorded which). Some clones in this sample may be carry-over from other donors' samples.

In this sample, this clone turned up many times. For the CDR3, the DNA is TGTGCCATCAGTGAGCCGGGACTAGCGGGAGGTAATGAGCAGTTCTTC. Its protein is CAISEPGLAGGNEQFF. The chain links TRBV10-3 to TRBJ2-1, with TRBD2 matching 15 bases. Unmatched junction bases numbered 3, after V lost 2 bases and J lost 7 bases. Per germline, CDR1 ENHRY and CDR2 SYGVKD. The CDR3 consists of 16 residues.

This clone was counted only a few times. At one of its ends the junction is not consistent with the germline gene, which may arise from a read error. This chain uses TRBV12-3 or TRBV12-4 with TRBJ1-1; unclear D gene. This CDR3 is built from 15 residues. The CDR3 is CVSIFSGGLNTEAFF. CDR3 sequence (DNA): TGTGTCAGCATTTTTTCCGGCGGGCTAAACACTGAAGCTTTCTTT.

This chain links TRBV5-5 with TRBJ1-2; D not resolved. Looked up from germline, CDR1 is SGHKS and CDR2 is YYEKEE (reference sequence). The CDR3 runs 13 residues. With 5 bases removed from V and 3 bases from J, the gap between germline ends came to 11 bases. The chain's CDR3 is CASRARIDYGYTF. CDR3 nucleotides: TGTGCCAGCAGAGCAAGGATCGACTATGGCTACACCTTC. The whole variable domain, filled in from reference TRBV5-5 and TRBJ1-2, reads DAGVTQSPTHLIKTRGQQVTLRCSPISGHKSVSWYQQVLGQGPQFIFQYYEKEERGRGNFPDRFSARQFPNYSSELNVNALLLGDSALYLCASRARIDYGYTFGSGTRLTVV.

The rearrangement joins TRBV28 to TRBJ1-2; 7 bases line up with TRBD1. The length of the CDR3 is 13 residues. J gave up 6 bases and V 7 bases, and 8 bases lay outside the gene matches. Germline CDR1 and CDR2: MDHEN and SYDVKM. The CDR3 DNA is TGTGCCAGCACCAATACAGGGGAGAATGGCTACACCTTC. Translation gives CASTNTGENGYTF.

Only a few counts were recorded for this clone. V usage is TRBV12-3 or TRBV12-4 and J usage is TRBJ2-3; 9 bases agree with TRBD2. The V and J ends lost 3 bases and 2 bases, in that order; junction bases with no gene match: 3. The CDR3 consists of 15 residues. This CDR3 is CASSLASGITDTQYF. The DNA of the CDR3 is TGTGCCAGCAGTTTGGCTAGCGGGATCACAGATACGCAGTATTTT.

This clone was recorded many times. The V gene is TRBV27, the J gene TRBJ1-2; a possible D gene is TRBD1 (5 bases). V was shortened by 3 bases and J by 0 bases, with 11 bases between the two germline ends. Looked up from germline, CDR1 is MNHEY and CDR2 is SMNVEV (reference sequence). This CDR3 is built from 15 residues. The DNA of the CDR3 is TGTGCCAGCAGTTTGGGGGGGTCCTCTAACTATGGCTACACCTTC. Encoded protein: CASSLGGSSNYGYTF.

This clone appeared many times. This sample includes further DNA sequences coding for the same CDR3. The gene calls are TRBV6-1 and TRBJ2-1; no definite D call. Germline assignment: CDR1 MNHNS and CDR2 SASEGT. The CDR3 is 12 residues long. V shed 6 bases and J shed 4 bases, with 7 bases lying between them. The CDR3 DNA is TGTGCCAGCAGAGGGCCATACAATGAGCAGTTCTTC. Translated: CASRGPYNEQFF.

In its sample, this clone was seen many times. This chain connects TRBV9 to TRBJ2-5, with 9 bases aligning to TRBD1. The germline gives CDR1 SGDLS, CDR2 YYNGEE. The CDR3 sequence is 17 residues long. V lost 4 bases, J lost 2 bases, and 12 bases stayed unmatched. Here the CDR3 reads CASSYGVTGGSQETQYF. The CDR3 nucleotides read TGTGCCAGCAGCTATGGTGTGACAGGGGGGTCACAAGAGACCCAGTACTTC.

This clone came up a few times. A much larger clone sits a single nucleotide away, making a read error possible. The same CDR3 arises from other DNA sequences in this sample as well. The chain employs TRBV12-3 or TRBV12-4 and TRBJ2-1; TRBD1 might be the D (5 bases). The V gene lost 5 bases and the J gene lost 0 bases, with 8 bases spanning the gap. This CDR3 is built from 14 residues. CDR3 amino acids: CASSTGSSYNEQFF. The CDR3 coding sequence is TGTGCCAGCAGTACAGGTAGCTCCTACAATGAGCAGTTCTTC.

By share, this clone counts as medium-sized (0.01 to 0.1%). CDR3 loop: CASRKGAGEKLFF. CDR3 DNA: TGTGCCAGCCGGAAGGGGGCTGGTGAAAAACTGTTTTTT. The gene calls are TRBV7-2 and TRBJ1-4; 7 bases are a match to TRBD1. The V gene end was trimmed by 8 bases and the J gene end by 7 bases; junction bases not matched to a gene: 7. The CDR3 covers 13 residues. Germline V CDR1 and CDR2: SGHTA, FQGNSA.

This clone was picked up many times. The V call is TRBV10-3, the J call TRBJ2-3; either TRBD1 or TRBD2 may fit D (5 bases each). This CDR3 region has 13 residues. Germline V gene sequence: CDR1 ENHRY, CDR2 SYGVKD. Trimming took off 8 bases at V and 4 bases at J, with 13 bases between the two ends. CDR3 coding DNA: TGTGCCATCGGGACGGGCCTCTCAGATACGCAGTATTTT. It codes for CAIGTGLSDTQYF.

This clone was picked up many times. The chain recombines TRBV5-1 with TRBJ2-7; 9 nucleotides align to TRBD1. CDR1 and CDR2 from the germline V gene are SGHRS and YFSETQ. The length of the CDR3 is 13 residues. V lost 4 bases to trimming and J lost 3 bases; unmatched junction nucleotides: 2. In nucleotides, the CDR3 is TGCGCCAGCAGCCGACAGGGGGTCTACGAGCAGTACTTC. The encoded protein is CASSRQGVYEQYF.

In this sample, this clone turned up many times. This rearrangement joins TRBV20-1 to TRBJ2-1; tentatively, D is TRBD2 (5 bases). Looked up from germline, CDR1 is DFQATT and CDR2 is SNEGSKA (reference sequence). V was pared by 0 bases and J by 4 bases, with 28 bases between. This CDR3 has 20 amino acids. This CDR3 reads CSARDLEALSVVPKYNEQFF. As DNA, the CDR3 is TGCAGTGCTAGAGATCTTGAGGCCCTTAGCGTCGTCCCGAAGTACAATGAGCAGTTCTTC.

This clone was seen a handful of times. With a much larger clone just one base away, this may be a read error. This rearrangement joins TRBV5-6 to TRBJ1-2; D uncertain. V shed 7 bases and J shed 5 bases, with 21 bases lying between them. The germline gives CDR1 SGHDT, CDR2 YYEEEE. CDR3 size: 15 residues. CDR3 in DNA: TGTGCCAGCGGCCCCAGCCCTATGCCTTTTTATGGCTACACCTTC. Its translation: CASGPSPMPFYGYTF.

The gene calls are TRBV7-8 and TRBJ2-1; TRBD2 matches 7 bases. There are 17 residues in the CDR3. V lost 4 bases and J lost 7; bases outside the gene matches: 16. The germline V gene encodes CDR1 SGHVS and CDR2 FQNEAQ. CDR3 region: CASSSLYRGTIVNEQFF. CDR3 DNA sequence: TGTGCCAGCAGCTCCTTGTACCGTGGGACTATTGTGAATGAGCAGTTCTTC.

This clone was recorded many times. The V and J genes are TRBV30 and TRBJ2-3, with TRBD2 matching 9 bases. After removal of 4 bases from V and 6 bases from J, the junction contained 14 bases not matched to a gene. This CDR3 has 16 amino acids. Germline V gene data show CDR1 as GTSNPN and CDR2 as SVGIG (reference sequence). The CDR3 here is CAWTPRVREGGDTQYF. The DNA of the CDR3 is TGTGCCTGGACGCCGCGGGTGCGGGAGGGGGGGGATACGCAGTATTTT.

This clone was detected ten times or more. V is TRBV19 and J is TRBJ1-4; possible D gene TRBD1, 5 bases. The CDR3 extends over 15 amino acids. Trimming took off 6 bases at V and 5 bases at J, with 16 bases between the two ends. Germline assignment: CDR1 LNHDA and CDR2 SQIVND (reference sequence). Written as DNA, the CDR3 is TGTGCCAGTAGCCACCGACAGAATCCCAATGAAAAACTGTTTTTT. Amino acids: CASSHRQNPNEKLFF.

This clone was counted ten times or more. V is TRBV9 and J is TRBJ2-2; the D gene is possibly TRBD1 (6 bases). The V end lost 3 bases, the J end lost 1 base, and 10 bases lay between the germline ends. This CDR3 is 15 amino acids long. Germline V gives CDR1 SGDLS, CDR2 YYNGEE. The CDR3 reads CASSAGTLNTGELFF. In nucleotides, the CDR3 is TGTGCCAGCAGCGCCGGGACACTGAACACCGGGGAGCTGTTTTTT.

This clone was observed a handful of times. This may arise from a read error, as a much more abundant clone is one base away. Here the CDR3 DNA reads TGCAGTGCTAACTCAGGGGATGATGGGGAGACCCAGTGCTTC. Translating it yields CSANSGDDGETQCF. This chain links TRBV20-1 with TRBJ2-5, with D possibly TRBD1 on 6 matching bases. CDR3 length: 14 residues. The germline V gene has CDR1 DFQATT and CDR2 SNEGSKA (reference sequence).

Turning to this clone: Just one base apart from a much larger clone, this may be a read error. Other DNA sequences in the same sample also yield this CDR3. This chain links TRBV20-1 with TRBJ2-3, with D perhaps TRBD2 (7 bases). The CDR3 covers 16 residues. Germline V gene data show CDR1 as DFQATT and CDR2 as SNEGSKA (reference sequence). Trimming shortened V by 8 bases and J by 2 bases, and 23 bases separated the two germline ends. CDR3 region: CSTEGGSAGPTDTQYF. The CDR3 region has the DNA TGCAGTACTGAGGGGGGATCAGCGGGACCCACAGATACGCAGTATTTT.

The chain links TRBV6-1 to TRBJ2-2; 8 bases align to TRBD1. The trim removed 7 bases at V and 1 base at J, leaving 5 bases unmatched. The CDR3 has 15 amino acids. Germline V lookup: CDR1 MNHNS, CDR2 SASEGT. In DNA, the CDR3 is TGTGCCAGCAACAAACAGGGGGGGAACACCGGGGAGCTGTTTTTT. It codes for CASNKQGGNTGELFF.

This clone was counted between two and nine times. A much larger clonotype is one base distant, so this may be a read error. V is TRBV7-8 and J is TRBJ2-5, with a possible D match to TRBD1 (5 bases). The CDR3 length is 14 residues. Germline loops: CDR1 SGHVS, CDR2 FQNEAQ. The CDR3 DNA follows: TGTGCCAACAGCTTAAAGGGGATTTTGGAGACCCAGTACTTC. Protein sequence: CANSLKGILETQYF.

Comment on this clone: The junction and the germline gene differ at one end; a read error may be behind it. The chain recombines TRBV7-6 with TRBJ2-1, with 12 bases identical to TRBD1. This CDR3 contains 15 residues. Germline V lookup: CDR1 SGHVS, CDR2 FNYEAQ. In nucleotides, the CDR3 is TGTGCCAGCAACTCAGGGACAGGGGGCTCTTGGGAGCAGTTTTTC. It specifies CASNSGTGGSWEQFF. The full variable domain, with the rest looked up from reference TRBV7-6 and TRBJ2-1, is GAGVSQSPRYKVTKRGQDVALRCDPISGHVSLYWYRQALGQGPEFLTYFNYEAQQDKSGLPNDRFSAERPEGSISTLTIQRTEQRDSAMYRCASNSGTGGSWEQFFGPGTRLTVL.

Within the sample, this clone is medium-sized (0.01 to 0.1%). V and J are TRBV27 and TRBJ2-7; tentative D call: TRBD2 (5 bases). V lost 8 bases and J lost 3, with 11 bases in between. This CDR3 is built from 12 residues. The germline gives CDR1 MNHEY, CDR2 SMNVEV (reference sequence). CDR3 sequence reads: CASGGSIYEQYF. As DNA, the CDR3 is TGTGCCAGCGGAGGCAGCATCTACGAGCAGTACTTC.

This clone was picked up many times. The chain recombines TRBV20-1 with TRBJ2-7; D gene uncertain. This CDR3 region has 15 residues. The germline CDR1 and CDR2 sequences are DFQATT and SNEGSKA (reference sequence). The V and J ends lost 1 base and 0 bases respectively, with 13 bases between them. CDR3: CSARVGIMSSYEQYF. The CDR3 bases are TGCAGTGCTAGAGTGGGAATCATGAGCTCCTACGAGCAGTACTTC.